The 11 T cell receptor beta chains listed next were all sequenced from one sample in a study of T cells in Graves' hyperthyroidism and ophthalmopathy. Researchers took RNA transcripts and amplified the TCR beta CDR3 regions from them. The primer set for the first-round RT-PCR of the TCR CDR3 was HTBI. TCRdb independently ran MiXCR on the multiplex PCR reads; one entry per CDR3 protein. Of fewer than 500,000 distinct CDR3 sequences listed, around 13% are singletons. The sample consisted of blood. These receptors all come from a woman aged 25 to 45 with Graves' ophthalmopathy.

The sample holds a few counts of this clonotype. The V gene is TRBV13, the J gene TRBJ2-4, with a tentative D call TRBD1 (5 bases). Germline values: CDR1 PRHDT, CDR2 FYEKMQ (reference sequence). Trimming shortened V by 6 bases and J by 1 base, and 13 bases separated the two germline ends. The CDR3 is made up of 15 amino acids. CDR3 sequence (DNA): TGTGCCAGCAGTTTATTTAGGGGCGCCAAAAACATTCAGTACTTC. This translates into CASSLFRGAKNIQYF.

Remarks on this clonotype: A much bigger clone sits one base away, suggesting this may be a read error. This chain links TRBV27 with TRBJ2-1, with TRBD1 as a possible D gene (6 bases). CDR1 MNHEY and CDR2 SMNVEV come from the germline V gene (reference sequence). This CDR3 is built from 15 residues. The CDR3 region is CPSSFQRGFYNEQFF. The CDR3 nucleotides are TGTCCCAGCAGTTTCCAAAGGGGGTTCTACAATGAGCAGTTCTTC.

Many counts were recorded for this clonotype. The V gene is TRBV28, the J gene TRBJ2-1; 9 nucleotides match TRBD1. Germline-derived CDR1 and CDR2 are MDHEN and SYDVKM. The ends lost 1 base at V and 8 bases at J; junction bases unmatched: 6. This CDR3 has 15 residues. CDR3 sequence: CASSLSGQGSDEQFF. The DNA of the CDR3 is TGTGCCAGCAGTTTATCCGGACAGGGGTCGGATGAGCAGTTCTTC.

This chain connects TRBV27 to TRBJ2-3, with 7 bases lining up with TRBD2. V was pared by 5 bases and J by 5 bases, with 13 bases of the junction left unmatched. CDR1 MNHEY and CDR2 SMNVEV come from the germline V gene (reference sequence). This CDR3 region has 16 residues. CDR3 protein: CASSPALSGILDTQYF. In DNA, the CDR3 is TGTGCCAGCAGTCCCGCCCTCAGCGGGATATTAGATACGCAGTATTTT.

V is TRBV6-1 and J is TRBJ1-1; D not resolved. The CDR3 consists of 13 residues. CDR1 is MNHNS and CDR2 is SASEGT in the germline V gene. Trimming removed 5 bases from V and 1 base from J, with 8 bases in between. CDR3 protein: CASSRVRNTEAFF. As DNA, the CDR3 is TGTGCCAGCAGTAGGGTGAGGAACACTGAAGCTTTCTTT.

The chain has TRBV2 and TRBJ2-1; 11 bases are shared with TRBD2. The germline V gene encodes CDR1 SNHLY and CDR2 FYNNEI. The trim removed 8 bases at V and 7 bases at J, leaving 10 bases unmatched. This CDR3 comprises 15 residues. CDR3 nucleotide sequence: TGTGCCAGCTTGGGACTAGCGGCGGGGGCTAATGAGCAGTTCTTC. Translated: CASLGLAAGANEQFF.

This clonotype was picked up many times. The rearrangement links TRBV28 to TRBJ2-2, with 7 bases matching TRBD1. The CDR3 contains 16 residues. Germline V gives CDR1 MDHEN, CDR2 SYDVKM. J gave up 3 bases and V 2 bases, and 6 bases lay outside the gene matches. The DNA for the CDR3 is TGTGCCAGCAGTTTACGACAGGGTTCGGACACCGGGGAGCTGTTTTTT. Protein sequence: CASSLRQGSDTGELFF.

The CDR3 sequence: CASSQDSAGQGTGKLDNSPLHF. CDR3 nucleotides: TGTGCCAGCAGCCAAGATTCGGCGGGACAGGGGACGGGAAAGCTCGATAATTCACCCCTCCACTTT. The V gene is TRBV4-2, the J gene TRBJ1-6, with TRBD1 identical over 10 bases. Germline CDR1 reads LGHNA; CDR2 reads YNFKEQ. Germline trimming cut 0 bases from V and 5 bases from J; bases unmatched to any gene: 19. The CDR3 has 22 residues.

The V call is TRBV27, the J call TRBJ2-1, with TRBD2 matching over 12 bases. Germline V gene data show CDR1 as MNHEY and CDR2 as SMNVEV (reference sequence). The CDR3 is made up of 16 amino acids. V lost 7 bases, J lost 2 bases, and 6 bases stayed unmatched. Here the CDR3 DNA reads TGTGCCAGCACCAAGGGACTAGCGGGCGCCTACAATGAGCAGTTCTTC. This encodes CASTKGLAGAYNEQFF.

The rearrangement uses TRBV9 and TRBJ1-2; tentatively, D is TRBD1 (5 bases). The CDR3 is 16 residues long. Germline values: CDR1 SGDLS, CDR2 YYNGEE. The V end was cut by 0 bases, the J end by 1 base, with 13 bases between. The CDR3 here is CASSVDIAGGNYGYTF. The CDR3 DNA is TGTGCCAGCAGCGTAGATATCGCCGGGGGTAACTATGGCTACACCTTC.

V gene TRBV19 combines with J gene TRBJ2-3; 9 positions match TRBD2. Germline assignment: CDR1 LNHDA and CDR2 SQIVND (reference sequence). The CDR3 extends over 18 amino acids. V gave up 3 bases and J gave up 2 bases; unmatched junction bases: 12. The DNA for the CDR3 is TGTGCCAGTAGTATTGGGCTAGCGGGGCTCGATAACACAGATACGCAGTATTTT. It codes for CASSIGLAGLDNTDTQYF.